This TCR beta chain was identified in a study of shared clonotypes between healthy human individuals. Study results and caveats: On the whole, naive subsets had larger estimated richness than memory subsets had.

TCRdb keeps only in-frame clones here, not all; method: immunoSEQ multiplex PCR. Here the sample spans some 1.1 million clones, around three quarters being singletons. Note on this clone: The target antigen is unknown.

Per germline, CDR1 SNHLY and CDR2 FYNNEI. V shed 2 bases, J shed 3 bases, and the junction held 4 bases outside the gene matches. This CDR3 has 15 amino acids. The sequence derives from a young man in good health. Some clones in this sample may be carry-over from other donors' samples. The V gene is TRBV2, the J gene TRBJ1-1; 9 bases line up with TRBD1. Sequences were obtained from memory CD4+ T cells from PBMCs. Documented subset: CD45RA-negative fraction. The DNA for the CDR3 is TGTGCCAGCAGTGAATCGGGGACAGGGTACACTGAAGCTTTCTTT. Amino acids: CASSESGTGYTEAFF.